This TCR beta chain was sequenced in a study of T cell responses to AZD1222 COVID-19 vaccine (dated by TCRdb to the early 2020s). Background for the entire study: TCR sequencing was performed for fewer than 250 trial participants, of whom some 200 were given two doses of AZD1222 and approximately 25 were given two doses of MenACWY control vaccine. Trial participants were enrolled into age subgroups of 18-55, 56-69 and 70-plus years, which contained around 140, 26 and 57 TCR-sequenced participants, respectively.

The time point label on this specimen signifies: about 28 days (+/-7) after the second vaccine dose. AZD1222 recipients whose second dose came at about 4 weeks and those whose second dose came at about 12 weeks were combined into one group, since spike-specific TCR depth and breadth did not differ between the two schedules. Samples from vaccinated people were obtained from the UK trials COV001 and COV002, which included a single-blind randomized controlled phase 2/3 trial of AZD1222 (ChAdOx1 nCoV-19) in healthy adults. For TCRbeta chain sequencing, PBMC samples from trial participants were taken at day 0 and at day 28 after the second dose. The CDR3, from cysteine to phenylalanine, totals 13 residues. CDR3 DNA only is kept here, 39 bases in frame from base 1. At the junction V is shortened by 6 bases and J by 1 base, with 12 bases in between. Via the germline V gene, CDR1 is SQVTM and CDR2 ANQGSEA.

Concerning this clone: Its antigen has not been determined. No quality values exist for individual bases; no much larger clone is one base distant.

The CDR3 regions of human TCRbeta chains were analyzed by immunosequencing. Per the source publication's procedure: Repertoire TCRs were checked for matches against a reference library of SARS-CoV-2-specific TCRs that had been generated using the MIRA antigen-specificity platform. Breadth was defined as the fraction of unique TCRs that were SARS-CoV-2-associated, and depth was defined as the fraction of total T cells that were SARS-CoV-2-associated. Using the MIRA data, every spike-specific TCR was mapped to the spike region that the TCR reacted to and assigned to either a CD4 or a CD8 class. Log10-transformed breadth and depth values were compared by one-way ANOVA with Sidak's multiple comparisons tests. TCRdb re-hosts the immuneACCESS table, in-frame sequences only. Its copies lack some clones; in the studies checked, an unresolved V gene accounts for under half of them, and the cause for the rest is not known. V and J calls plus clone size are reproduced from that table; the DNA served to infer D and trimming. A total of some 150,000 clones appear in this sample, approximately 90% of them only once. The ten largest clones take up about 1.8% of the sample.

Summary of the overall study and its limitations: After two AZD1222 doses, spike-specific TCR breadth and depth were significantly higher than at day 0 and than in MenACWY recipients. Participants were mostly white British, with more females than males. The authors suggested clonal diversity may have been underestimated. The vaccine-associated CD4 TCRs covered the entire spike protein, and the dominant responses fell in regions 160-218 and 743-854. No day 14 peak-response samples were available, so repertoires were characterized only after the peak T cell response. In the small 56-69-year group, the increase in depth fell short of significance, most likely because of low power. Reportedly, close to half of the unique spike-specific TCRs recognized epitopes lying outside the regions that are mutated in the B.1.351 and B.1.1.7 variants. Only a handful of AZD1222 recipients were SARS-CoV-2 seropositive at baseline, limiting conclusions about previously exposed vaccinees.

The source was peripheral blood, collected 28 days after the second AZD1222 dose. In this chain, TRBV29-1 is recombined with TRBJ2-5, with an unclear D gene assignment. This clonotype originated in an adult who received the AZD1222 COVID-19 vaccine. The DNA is TGCAGCGTCGCCGAGTCTTTCCAAGAGACCCAGTACTTC. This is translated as CSVAESFQETQYF. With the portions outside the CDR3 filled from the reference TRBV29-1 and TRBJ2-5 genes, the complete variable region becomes SAVISQKPSRDICQRGTSLTIQCQVDSQVTMMFWYRQQPGQSLTLIATANQGSEATYESGFVIDKFPISRPNLTFSTLTVSNMSPEDSSIYLCSVAESFQETQYFGPGTRLLVL.